The 21 T cell receptor beta chains given below trace back to one sample, sequenced in a study of radiation and T cells in renal cell carcinoma. The time point is: baseline pretreatment blood. The treatment denotes: 15 Gy SBRT to primary tumor, nephrectomy 4 weeks later. Libraries were prepared by immunoSEQ multiplex PCR; TCRdb keeps only in-frame clonotypes and omits some of them. The data contain approximately 120,000 clones, around 80% of them seen just once; the ten biggest clones take up approximately 3%. This sample comprised blood, obtained from a patient whose treatment included radiotherapy and nephrectomy. The receptors here all came from a woman aged 55-70 years with renal cell carcinoma.

The chain recombines TRBV6-5 with TRBJ1-2; D ambiguous. V lost 6 bases, J lost 8 bases, and 13 bases lay in between. CDR1 is MNHEY, CDR2 SVGAGI, per germline. The CDR3 extends over 12 amino acids. CDR3 protein: CASRYKDAGYTF. In nucleotides, the CDR3 is TGTGCCAGCAGGTACAAGGACGCAGGCTACACCTTC.

This clone occurred a few times. This rearrangement joins TRBV29-1 to TRBJ1-1; TRBD1 agrees at 7 bases. Germline loops: CDR1 SQVTM, CDR2 ANQGSEA. After removal of 4 bases from V and 5 bases from J, the junction contained 7 bases not matched to a gene. This CDR3 comprises 13 residues. This chain's CDR3 is CSVAAAGGTEAFF. DNA of the CDR3: TGCAGCGTTGCCGCGGCAGGGGGAACTGAAGCTTTCTTT.

In DNA form, the CDR3 reads TGTGCCAGCAGTCTGGGACTAGCGGGAGGGCCTGATGAGCAGTTCTTC. Translating gives CASSLGLAGGPDEQFF. The V call is TRBV28, the J call TRBJ2-1, with 16 bases matching TRBD2. There are 16 residues in the CDR3. The germline V gene has CDR1 MDHEN and CDR2 SYDVKM. Unmatched junction bases numbered 6, after V lost 5 bases and J lost 8 bases. Full variable domain (rest looked up from reference TRBV28 and TRBJ2-1): DVKVTQSSRYLVKRTGEKVFLECVQDMDHENMFWYRQDPGLGLRLIYFSYDVKMKEKGDIPEGYSVSREKKERFSLILESASTNQTSMYLCASSLGLAGGPDEQFFGPGTRLTVL.

The CDR3 DNA follows: TGTGCCAGCAGTTTTCCCCCTCAGGGGGCGGGAGGGCCGCCCTACGAGCAGTACTTC. Protein product: CASSFPPQGAGGPPYEQYF. The chain employs TRBV28 and TRBJ2-7; the D gene is possibly TRBD2 (9 bases). Per the germline V gene, CDR1 is MDHEN and CDR2 is SYDVKM. The CDR3 has 19 residues. The germline V and J ends were trimmed by 3 bases and 2 bases, with 26 bases remaining between them.

This chain links TRBV10-3 with TRBJ2-5; D call uncertain. The closer fit of TRBJ2-7 to the DNA end suggests the J call may be wrong. There are 11 residues in the CDR3. Germline V gives CDR1 ENHRY, CDR2 SYGVKD. The CDR3 reads CAIKGGNEQYF. In DNA, the CDR3 is TGTGCCATCAAGGGCGGAAACGAGCAGTACTTC.

This clone is a singleton in its sample. The chain joins TRBV15 to TRBJ2-3; D is ambiguous. Germline values: CDR1 LNHNV, CDR2 YYDKDF (reference sequence). V lost 0 bases and J 3 bases, leaving 7 bases between the germline ends. The CDR3 length is 14 residues. The CDR3 DNA is TGTGCCACCAGCAGAGATCCTGGTACAGATACGCAGTATTTT. Translated, it gives CATSRDPGTDTQYF.

The V and J genes are TRBV13 and TRBJ2-2, with D tentatively TRBD1 (5 bases). Germline values: CDR1 PRHDT, CDR2 FYEKMQ (reference sequence). Between the trimmed V and J ends, which lost 5 bases and 3 bases, there was a span of 7 bases. The CDR3 covers 13 residues. The CDR3 region is CASSPQDTGELFF. As DNA, the CDR3 is TGTGCCAGCAGCCCACAGGACACCGGGGAGCTGTTTTTT.

In this sample, this clone turned up a few times. This chain uses TRBV4-1 with TRBJ2-1, with 7 bases aligning to TRBD2. CDR3 length equals 14 residues. Trimming took 5 bases from V and 6 from J; bases not matched to a gene: 7. The germline V gene has CDR1 MGHRA and CDR2 YSYEKL. The CDR3: CASSGLASGNEQFF. CDR3 DNA: TGCGCCAGCAGCGGGCTGGCTAGCGGCAATGAGCAGTTCTTC.

The table lists this clone with a few counts. V usage is TRBV21-1 and J usage is TRBJ2-7; the D call of TRBD1 is as the table states it, not checked on the DNA. TRBV21-1 is a pseudogene locus. There are 12 residues in the CDR3. The CDR3 loop reads CAGRDSSYEQYF. The CDR3 DNA follows: TGTGCCGGCCGGGACAGCTCCTACGAGCAGTACTTC.

This sequence joins TRBV6-5 and TRBJ1-6; 10 bases line up with TRBD1. Germline V gives CDR1 MNHEY, CDR2 SVGAGI. The trim removed 4 bases at V and 9 bases at J, leaving 9 bases unmatched. CDR3 length: 16 amino acids. This CDR3 reads CASSSTWTGGGSPLHF. CDR3 DNA sequence: TGTGCCAGCAGTTCTACCTGGACAGGGGGAGGTTCACCCCTCCACTTT.

V usage is TRBV9 and J usage is TRBJ2-1; TRBD2 matches 9 bases. The CDR3 loop spans 15 amino acids. Germline V gene data show CDR1 as SGDLS and CDR2 as YYNGEE. J gave up 4 bases and V 3 bases, and 5 bases lay outside the gene matches. In nucleotides, the CDR3 is TGTGCCAGCAGCGATAGCGGGAGACCATACAATGAGCAGTTCTTC. Its translation is CASSDSGRPYNEQFF. Using reference TRBV9 and TRBJ2-1 for the parts outside the CDR3, the full variable domain is DSGVTQTPKHLITATGQRVTLRCSPRSGDLSVYWYQQSLDQGLQFLIQYYNGEERAKGNILERFSAQQFPDLHSELNLSSLELGDSALYFCASSDSGRPYNEQFFGPGTRLTVL.

The V gene is TRBV4-2, the J gene TRBJ2-7; TRBD1 aligns across 8 bases. Germline loops: CDR1 LGHNA, CDR2 YNFKEQ. With 4 bases clipped from V and 6 bases from J, the junction kept 11 bases outside the gene matches. This CDR3 spans 15 amino acids. The chain's CDR3 is CASSRSRQGISEQYF. The CDR3, as DNA: TGTGCCAGCAGCCGGTCGCGACAGGGGATATCCGAGCAGTACTTC.

This rearrangement joins TRBV5-1 to TRBJ2-3, with a possible D match to TRBD1 (5 bases). V shed 4 bases and J shed 3 bases, with 18 bases lying between them. The germline V gene has CDR1 SGHRS and CDR2 YFSETQ. CDR3 length: 16 residues. As DNA, the CDR3 is TGCGCCAGCAGCACGCAGGGCGCGGTATCGACAGATACGCAGTATTTT. It is translated as CASSTQGAVSTDTQYF.

The chain joins TRBV5-1 to TRBJ2-2, with a weak D call TRBD1 (6 bases). Per germline, CDR1 SGHRS and CDR2 YFSETQ. The germline V and J ends were trimmed by 4 bases and 6 bases, with 13 bases remaining between them. The CDR3 is 14 residues long. The CDR3 nucleotides are TGCGCCAGCAGCAAAGGACAGACTCCCGGGGAGCTGTTTTTT. It is translated as CASSKGQTPGELFF.

J is TRBJ1-6 and V is TRBV6-5; D gene uncertain. V lost 6 bases and J lost 4, with 4 bases in between. Germline CDR1 and CDR2: MNHEY and SVGAGI. The CDR3 length is 12 residues. The CDR3 DNA reads as TGTGCCAGCAGCCGGTATAATTCACCCCTCCACTTT. This codes for CASSRYNSPLHF.

The chain joins TRBV30 to TRBJ1-6, with D unclear. The ends were cut back, 3 bases at V and 7 bases at J, with 4 bases in the middle. The CDR3 has 11 amino acids. Germline lookup yields CDR1 GTSNPN and CDR2 SVGIG (reference sequence). The chain's CDR3 is CAWRENSPLHF. CDR3 DNA sequence: TGTGCCTGGAGGGAGAATTCACCCCTCCACTTT.

The gene calls are TRBV5-8 and TRBJ1-4, with D possibly being TRBD1 (5 bases). The V and J ends lost 4 bases and 5 bases respectively, with 12 bases between them. Germline CDR1 is SGHTS and CDR2 is YDEGEE. The CDR3 is 14 residues long. The CDR3, as DNA: TGTGCCAGCAGCCCCCCCAGGGCGAATGAAAAACTGTTTTTT. Its protein product is CASSPPRANEKLFF. Variable domain in full (rest from reference TRBV5-8 and TRBJ1-4): EAGVTQSPTHLIKTRGQQATLRCSPISGHTSVYWYQQALGLGLQFLLWYDEGEERNRGNFPPRFSGRQFPNYSSELNVNALELEDSALYLCASSPPRANEKLFFGSGTQLSVL.

This chain uses TRBV19 with TRBJ2-2, with 13 bases that match TRBD2. The CDR3 totals 15 residues. The ends lost 8 bases at V and 2 bases at J; junction bases unmatched: 2. CDR1 and CDR2 from the germline V gene are LNHDA and SQIVND (reference sequence). DNA of the CDR3: TGTGCCAGTCTGGGACTAGCGGGAAACACCGGGGAGCTGTTTTTT. This translates into CASLGLAGNTGELFF.

The chain links TRBV9 to TRBJ2-1; TRBD2 might be the D (6 bases). This CDR3 region has 18 residues. Germline CDR1 is SGDLS and CDR2 is YYNGEE. V lost 0 bases, J lost 5 bases, and 21 bases lay in between. CDR3 nucleotides: TGTGCCAGCAGCGTAGCCGGCCTTACGGGGAGGAAAGACAATGAGCAGTTCTTC. Protein sequence: CASSVAGLTGRKDNEQFF.

This clone was seen a single time. The chain recombines TRBV27 with TRBJ2-7, with 11 bases lining up with TRBD2. The length of the CDR3 is 15 residues. CDR1 is MNHEY and CDR2 is SMNVEV in the germline V gene (reference sequence). V shed 8 bases, J shed 6 bases, and the junction held 12 bases outside the gene matches. CDR3 in amino acids: CASCRLAGTIAEQYF. The CDR3, as DNA: TGTGCCAGCTGCAGACTAGCGGGAACAATTGCCGAGCAGTACTTC.

The chain combines TRBV6-5 with TRBJ1-1; D is unclear. Germline CDR1 and CDR2: MNHEY and SVGAGI. V gave up 3 bases and J gave up 0 bases, with 8 bases separating them. This CDR3 has 14 amino acids. The CDR3 region is CASSYAAMNTEAFF. CDR3 bases: TGTGCCAGCAGTTATGCAGCCATGAACACTGAAGCTTTCTTT.